The clone carrying this T cell receptor beta chain has just a few counts. Each CDR3 protein gets one entry after TCRdb re-called the 5' RACE reads with MiXCR. The data show 65,000 to 80,000 distinct CDR3 sequences, with less than 15% seen just once and approximately 6% held by the top ten. The CDR3 is 15 amino acids. Germline CDR1 reads SGHVS; CDR2 reads FNYEAQ. Trimming removed 3 bases from V and 1 base from J, with 12 bases in between. This entry comes from a study of early T cells in non-severe SARS-CoV-2 infection. This sequence was found in an adult who was a healthcare worker with PCR-confirmed SARS-CoV-2 infection or an uninfected control (not recorded which). The chain is built from TRBV7-6 and TRBJ1-1; weak D call: TRBD1 (6 bases). Material for sequencing was whole blood. DNA for the CDR3: TGTGCCAGCAGCTTCGGGGGCAGAAGGAACACTGAAGCTTTCTTT. Amino acid sequence: CASSFGGRRNTEAFF.